This TCR beta chain derives from a study of blood T cell repertoires in COVID-19. Sequenced by immunoSEQ multiplex PCR; TCRdb stores in-frame clones only, minus some. This repertoire shows 200,000 to 300,000 clones, approximately 86% found once; its top ten account for approximately 2.4%. Two negative PCRs, clearance, or symptom resolution characterized the recovered Cohort 3 donors. This clone was picked up many times. Sequencing was carried out using PBMCs or T cells enriched from blood (not recorded which). The clonotype was recovered from a woman between 18 and 29 years old who had recovered from COVID-19.

CDR3 nucleotides: TGCAGCGTTGAAGACAATAATGAAAAACTGTTTTTT. As protein: CSVEDNNEKLFF. The chain couples TRBV29-1 to TRBJ1-4; D ambiguous. Germline CDR1 and CDR2: SQVTM and ANQGSEA. This CDR3 is 12 amino acids long. Deletions cut 0 bases from V and 4 bases from J, with 3 bases between.